The TCR beta chain under discussion was sequenced for a study of cytomegalovirus exposure and HLA in healthy donors. Findings of the study overall: According to a later analysis, most TCR beta chains associated with CMV appeared HLA-restricted.

PCR primers comprised 60 Vbeta and 13 Jbeta primers. Sequencing used immunoSEQ multiplex PCR; TCRdb keeps in-frame clones, though not all of them. There are about 150,000 clones in the sample; approximately 73% occur only once, and roughly a tenth lies in the top ten. Comments on this clone: Its antigen is still unknown.

Germline V gives CDR1 MNHNS, CDR2 SASEGT. The CDR3 has 14 residues. Sequencing input: PBMCs. This receptor was taken from a man aged 30 to 39 in good health and CMV-seropositive. V is TRBV6-1 and J is TRBJ2-5; 10 bases line up with TRBD1. Near its end, the DNA agrees better with TRBJ2-7, so the J call may be wrong. The CDR3 DNA reads as TGTGCCAGCAGTGAAGGACAGGGGGCCCACGAGCAGTACTTC. It encodes CASSEGQGAHEQYF.